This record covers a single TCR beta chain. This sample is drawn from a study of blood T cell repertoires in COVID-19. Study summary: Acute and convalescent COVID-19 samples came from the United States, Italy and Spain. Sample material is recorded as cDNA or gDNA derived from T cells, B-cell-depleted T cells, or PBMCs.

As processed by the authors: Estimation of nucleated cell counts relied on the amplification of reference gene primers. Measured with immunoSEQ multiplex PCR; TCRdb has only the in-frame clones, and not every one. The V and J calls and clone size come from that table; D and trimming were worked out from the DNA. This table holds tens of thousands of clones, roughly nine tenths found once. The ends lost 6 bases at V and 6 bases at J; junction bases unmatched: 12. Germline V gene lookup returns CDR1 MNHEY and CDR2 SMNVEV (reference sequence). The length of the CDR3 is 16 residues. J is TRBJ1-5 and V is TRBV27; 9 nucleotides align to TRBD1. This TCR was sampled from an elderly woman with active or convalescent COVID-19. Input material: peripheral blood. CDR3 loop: CASSRQGGRGGQPQHF. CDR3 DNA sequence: TGTGCCAGCAGCCGACAGGGGGGGCGAGGGGGTCAGCCCCAGCATTTT.